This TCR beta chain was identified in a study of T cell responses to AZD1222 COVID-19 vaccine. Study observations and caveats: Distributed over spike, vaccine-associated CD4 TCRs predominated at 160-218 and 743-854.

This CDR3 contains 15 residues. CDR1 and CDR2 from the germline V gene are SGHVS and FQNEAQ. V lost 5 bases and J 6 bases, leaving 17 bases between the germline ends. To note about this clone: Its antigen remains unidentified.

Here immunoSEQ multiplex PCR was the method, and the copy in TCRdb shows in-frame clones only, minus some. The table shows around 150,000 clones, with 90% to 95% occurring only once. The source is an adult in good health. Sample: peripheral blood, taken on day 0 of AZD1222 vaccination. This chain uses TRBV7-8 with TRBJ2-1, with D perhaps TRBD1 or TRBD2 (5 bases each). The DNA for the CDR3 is TGTGCCAGCAGCCCCCGGGGCAGGGCAGGCAATGAGCAGTTCTTC. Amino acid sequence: CASSPRGRAGNEQFF. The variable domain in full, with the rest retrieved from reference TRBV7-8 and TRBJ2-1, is GAGVSQSPRYKVAKRGQDVALRCDPISGHVSLFWYQQALGQGPEFLTYFQNEAQLDKSGLPSDRFFAERPEGSVSTLKIQRTQQEDSAVYLCASSPRGRAGNEQFFGPGTRLTVL.